This passage covers 28 T cell receptor beta chains from one sample sequenced in a study of neurological immune-mediated disorders. Time point here: technical triplicate 2. TCRdb passed the 5' RACE reads through MiXCR, listing each CDR3 protein once. Seen here are about 59,000 distinct CDR3 sequences, under 30% observed once, and the top ten hold 3.5% to 5.5%. The sequenced sample was PBMCs. The receptor set was obtained from a man aged 60 to 69 with HTLV-1-associated myelopathy (HAM/TSP).

In the case of this clonotype: The CDR3 end shows no conserved phenylalanine or tryptophan, and so a read error is likely. The chain employs TRBV24-1 and TRBJ2-1; 9 bases line up with TRBD2. V was clipped by 10 bases and J by 5 bases; unmatched bases: 2. This CDR3 has 12 residues. Germline CDR1 KGHDR, CDR2 SFDVKD. In DNA, the CDR3 is TGTGCCACGGCTAGCGGGGACAATGAGCAGTTCTCC. It yields the protein CATASGDNEQFS.

This chain uses TRBV10-3 with TRBJ2-1; D may be TRBD1 or TRBD2 (5 bases each). V lost 6 bases and J 7 bases, leaving 19 bases between the germline ends. Germline V CDR1 and CDR2: ENHRY, SYGVKD. This CDR3 has 15 residues. The CDR3 DNA reads TGTGCCATCAGCTCGACTAACAGAGAGGGGAATGAGCAGTTCTTC. This gives the protein CAISSTNREGNEQFF.

This clonotype was counted ten times or more. J is TRBJ2-1 and V is TRBV9; 10 nucleotides align to TRBD2. The CDR3 is 15 amino acids. Germline values: CDR1 SGDLS, CDR2 YYNGEE. The J segment lost 8 bases and the V segment lost 0 bases, leaving 5 bases of the junction unmatched. CDR3 in DNA: TGTGCCAGCAGCGTAGTGGCTAGCGGGAGAGATGAGCAGTTCTTC. Translation gives CASSVVASGRDEQFF.

In regard to this clonotype: Possible read error: a much larger clone is one base away. This sequence joins TRBV6-4 and TRBJ2-1; the match to TRBD2 covers 10 bases. Germline loops: CDR1 MRHNA, CDR2 SNTAGT. This CDR3 is 16 amino acids long. This CDR3 is CANSRTSGRTINEQFF. In nucleotides, the CDR3 is TGTGCCAACAGTAGGACTAGCGGAAGAACAATCAATGAGCAGTTCTTC.

The chain employs TRBV5-1 and TRBJ2-5; 9 bases are shared with TRBD2. From germline, CDR1 is SGHRS and CDR2 YFSETQ. V was clipped by 4 bases and J by 4 bases; unmatched bases: 5. The CDR3 is 14 residues long. In nucleotides, the CDR3 is TGCGCCAGCAGCCCAAGACTAGCGGTAGAGACCCAGTACTTC. Protein product: CASSPRLAVETQYF. Complete variable domain (other parts from reference TRBV5-1 and TRBJ2-5): KAGVTQTPRYLIKTRGQQVTLSCSPISGHRSVSWYQQTPGQGLQFLFEYFSETQRNKGNFPGRFSGRQFSNSRSEMNVSTLELGDSALYLCASSPRLAVETQYFGPGTRLLVL.

In this sample, this clonotype turned up many times. The chain uses TRBV4-2 and TRBJ2-1, with 7 positions matching TRBD1. Losses at the gene ends were 2 bases for V and 7 bases for J; bases not matched to a gene: 14. Germline assignment: CDR1 LGHNA and CDR2 YNFKEQ. This CDR3 comprises 17 residues. CDR3 sequence reads: CASSQFQGQVEENEQFF. The CDR3 region has the DNA TGTGCCAGCAGCCAATTCCAAGGACAGGTTGAAGAGAATGAGCAGTTCTTC.

The V gene is TRBV24-1, the J gene TRBJ1-1; the D gene is possibly TRBD1 (5 bases). The CDR3 totals 13 residues. V lost 4 bases and J lost 7, with 12 bases in between. CDR1 is KGHDR, CDR2 SFDVKD, per germline. The CDR3 coding sequence is TGTGCCACCAGTGACTCTAGGGGCTTTGAAGCTTTCTTT. It codes for CATSDSRGFEAFF.

This clonotype occurred many times. This rearrangement joins TRBV12-3 or TRBV12-4 to TRBJ1-1; no reliable D call. The CDR3 is made up of 14 amino acids. Trimming left V 1 base short and J 1 base short, with 7 bases between. For the CDR3, the DNA is TGTGCCAGCAGTTTAGGAGCGGCGAACACTGAAGCTTTCTTT. Encoded protein: CASSLGAANTEAFF.

This clonotype was seen many times. The V gene is TRBV6-4, the J gene TRBJ2-7; 13 bases match TRBD2. CDR1 is MRHNA and CDR2 is SNTAGT in the germline V gene. There are 13 residues in the CDR3. With 4 bases clipped from V and 6 bases from J, the junction kept 0 bases outside the gene matches. The CDR3 reads CASSGTSGSEQYF. Here the CDR3 DNA reads TGTGCCAGCAGTGGGACTAGCGGGAGCGAGCAGTACTTC.

With regard to this clonotype: A read error is possible here, since a much larger clone lies one base away. The conserved phenylalanine or tryptophan is not found at the CDR3 terminus, so this likely reflects a read error. The V and J genes are TRBV20-1 and TRBJ2-5, with no clear D. V was shortened by 3 bases and J by 5 bases, with 22 bases between the two germline ends. Germline V gene lookup returns CDR1 DFQATT and CDR2 SNEGSKA (reference sequence). CDR3 length equals 16 residues. CDR3 in amino acids: CSASRSGLRLGETQYL. The CDR3 bases are TGCAGTGCTAGTCGCTCAGGATTAAGGCTAGGGGAGACCCAGTACCTC.

The chain links TRBV5-1 to TRBJ2-6, with D possibly TRBD2 on 5 matching bases. Looked up from germline, CDR1 is SGHRS and CDR2 is YFSETQ. V lost 4 bases and J lost 1, with 18 bases in between. This CDR3 is 18 amino acids long. This chain's CDR3 is CASSPRRTPDSGANVLTF. DNA of the CDR3: TGCGCCAGCAGCCCCCGTCGGACTCCGGATTCTGGGGCCAACGTCCTGACTTTC.

There are many counts of this clonotype. The chain's CDR3 is CASSSDPGSTDTQYF. The CDR3, as DNA: TGCGCCAGCAGCTCGGATCCCGGGAGCACAGATACGCAGTATTTT. The V call is TRBV5-1, the J call TRBJ2-3, with unresolved D. Per the germline V gene, CDR1 is SGHRS and CDR2 is YFSETQ. Trimming removed 3 bases from V and 0 bases from J, with 11 bases in between. The CDR3 has 15 residues.

This clonotype was detected many times. The rearrangement joins TRBV5-1 to TRBJ2-5; a weak D match, TRBD1 (6 bases). The V gene's germline CDR1 is SGHRS and CDR2 YFSETQ. Trimming took off 2 bases at V and 1 base at J, with 9 bases between the two ends. This CDR3 region has 14 residues. The CDR3 region is CASSLQGSQETQYF. CDR3 coding DNA: TGCGCCAGCAGCTTACAGGGTTCCCAAGAGACCCAGTACTTC.

This clonotype was recorded at least ten times. The chain recombines TRBV10-3 with TRBJ2-7; the D gene is possibly TRBD2 (7 bases). Trimming cost V 4 bases and J 2 bases, with 18 bases left between them. From germline, CDR1 is ENHRY and CDR2 SYGVKD. The CDR3 is made up of 16 amino acids. CDR3 bases: TGTGCCATCAGTGGAGAACGGGGAGGGGGGGCCTACGAGCAGTACTTC. It translates to CAISGERGGGAYEQYF.

The chain links TRBV20-1 to TRBJ2-1, with TRBD2 identical over 8 bases. V shed 2 bases and J 5 bases; nucleotides not matched to a gene: 5. Germline CDR1 DFQATT, CDR2 SNEGSKA (reference sequence). The CDR3 totals 14 residues. The CDR3 reads CSARRAGVDNEQFF. The CDR3 region has the DNA TGCAGTGCTAGACGAGCGGGAGTTGACAATGAGCAGTTCTTC.

The V and J genes are TRBV20-1 and TRBJ2-1; TRBD2 aligns across 7 bases. V lost 2 bases, J lost 8 bases, and 9 bases stayed unmatched. From germline, CDR1 is DFQATT and CDR2 SNEGSKA (reference sequence). CDR3 length equals 14 residues. CDR3 DNA sequence: TGCAGTGCTAGACTAGCGGCGGCTTCCTATGAGCAGTTCTTC. Amino acid sequence: CSARLAAASYEQFF.

This clonotype was found many times. The rearrangement joins TRBV9 to TRBJ2-3; D ambiguous. Germline V lookup: CDR1 SGDLS, CDR2 YYNGEE. V shed 0 bases and J shed 2 bases, with 10 bases lying between them. This CDR3 is built from 15 residues. The CDR3 DNA reads as TGTGCCAGCAGCGTAGCTGGCAGGTACACAGATACGCAGTATTTT. Its protein product is CASSVAGRYTDTQYF.

This chain links TRBV2 with TRBJ1-4; the D gene is possibly TRBD1 (5 bases). The germline V and J ends were trimmed by 4 bases and 11 bases, with 11 bases remaining between them. CDR1 is SNHLY, CDR2 FYNNEI, per germline. This CDR3 region has 12 residues. In DNA form, the CDR3 reads TGTGCCAGCAGTGTAAAGGGGTTGAAACTGTTTTTT. Translation: CASSVKGLKLFF. Full variable domain (missing parts from reference TRBV2 and TRBJ1-4): EPEVTQTPSHQVTQMGQEVILRCVPISNHLYFYWYRQILGQKVEFLVSFYNNEISEKSEIFDDQFSVERPDGSNFTLKIRSTKLEDSAMYFCASSVKGLKLFFGSGTQLSVL.

This clonotype was picked up one time. V gene TRBV18 combines with J gene TRBJ2-1; D gene uncertain. The CDR3 has 15 residues. V was shortened by 6 bases and J by 2 bases, with 14 bases between the two germline ends. The germline CDR1 and CDR2 sequences are KGHSH and LQKENI. This CDR3 is CASSTMLSTYNEQFF. The CDR3 bases are TGTGCCAGCTCCACCATGTTAAGTACCTACAATGAGCAGTTCTTC.

This clonotype was found many times. The V call is TRBV5-1, the J call TRBJ1-1, with D unclear. Trimming took 3 bases from V and 4 from J, leaving 10 bases between them. The CDR3 has 13 amino acids. In germline, CDR1 is SGHRS, CDR2 YFSETQ. The CDR3 DNA is TGCGCCAGCAGCTCCTTACTAAGCACTGAAGCTTTCTTT. Its protein is CASSSLLSTEAFF.

Only a few counts were recorded for this clonotype. The rearrangement links TRBV14 to TRBJ2-2; D gene unclear. Germline CDR1 reads SGHDN; CDR2 reads FVKESK. This CDR3 has 15 amino acids. The ends were cut back, 2 bases at V and 4 bases at J, with 11 bases in the middle. CDR3 sequence (DNA): TGTGCCAGCAGCCAAACAGATTCCCCCACCGGGGAGCTGTTTTTT. This sequence encodes CASSQTDSPTGELFF.

This clonotype appeared once. The chain employs TRBV7-9 and TRBJ1-4; D perhaps matches TRBD1 (5 bases). Germline V gene data show CDR1 as SEHNR and CDR2 as FQNEAQ (reference sequence). The CDR3 sequence is 16 residues long. The ends were cut back, 4 bases at V and 5 bases at J, with 17 bases in the middle. The CDR3 DNA reads TGTGCCAGCAGCTCCCTGACCGGGACGGTGAATGAAAAACTGTTTTTT. It codes for CASSSLTGTVNEKLFF.

This clonotype has ten or more counts. The chain is built from TRBV21-1 and TRBJ2-6; the tabulated D call, TRBD1, remains unverified against the DNA. TRBV21-1 represents a pseudogene. This CDR3 region has 20 residues. The CDR3 nucleotides read TGTGCCAGCAGCAAAGAGGACCCGACAGGGGAAGTCTCTGGGGCCAACGTCCTGACTTTC. Its translation: CASSKEDPTGEVSGANVLTF.

The chain couples TRBV20-1 to TRBJ2-3, with TRBD1 matching over 10 bases. The junction had 6 bases not matched to a gene; V was cut back by 3 bases and J by 3 bases. From germline, CDR1 is DFQATT and CDR2 SNEGSKA (reference sequence). This CDR3 region has 15 residues. The CDR3 DNA reads TGCAGTGCTAGGCGCCGGGACAGGGGTACAGATACGCAGTATTTT. It is translated as CSARRRDRGTDTQYF.

The genes are TRBV20-1 and TRBJ2-4; D call uncertain. Germline CDR1 reads DFQATT; CDR2 reads SNEGSKA (reference sequence). The CDR3 contains 15 residues. V lost 7 bases to trimming and J lost 4 bases, with 20 bases between them. The CDR3 here is CSVSSGPLGKNIQYF. The CDR3 DNA is TGCAGTGTATCTTCCGGGCCCCTAGGGAAAAACATTCAGTACTTC.

This chain uses TRBV7-9 with TRBJ1-4; tentatively, D is TRBD1 (5 bases). This CDR3 has 14 amino acids. V dropped 5 bases and J dropped 1 base, with 8 bases sitting between them. Germline assignment: CDR1 SEHNR and CDR2 FQNEAQ (reference sequence). The CDR3 DNA follows: TGTGCCAGCAGCGAAGGGGTAACTAATGAAAAACTGTTTTTT. Its protein product is CASSEGVTNEKLFF.

This clonotype was observed many times. The V call is TRBV21-1, the J call TRBJ1-1; the table's D call TRBD1 went unverified against the DNA. TRBV21-1 is given as a pseudogene. This CDR3 is built from 15 residues. The CDR3 region is CASTRGGHSNTEAFF. CDR3 sequence (DNA): TGTGCCAGCACCAGGGGGGGACATTCGAACACTGAAGCTTTCTTT.

The sample holds many counts of this clonotype. The chain recombines TRBV6-6 with TRBJ2-3; D remains ambiguous. The CDR3 is 14 residues long. V shed 4 bases and J shed 0 bases, with 8 bases lying between them. Germline V CDR1 and CDR2: MNHNY, SVGAGI (reference sequence). CDR3 bases: TGTGCCAGCAGTTTCGGCGGTAGCACAGATACGCAGTATTTT. Its translation is CASSFGGSTDTQYF.